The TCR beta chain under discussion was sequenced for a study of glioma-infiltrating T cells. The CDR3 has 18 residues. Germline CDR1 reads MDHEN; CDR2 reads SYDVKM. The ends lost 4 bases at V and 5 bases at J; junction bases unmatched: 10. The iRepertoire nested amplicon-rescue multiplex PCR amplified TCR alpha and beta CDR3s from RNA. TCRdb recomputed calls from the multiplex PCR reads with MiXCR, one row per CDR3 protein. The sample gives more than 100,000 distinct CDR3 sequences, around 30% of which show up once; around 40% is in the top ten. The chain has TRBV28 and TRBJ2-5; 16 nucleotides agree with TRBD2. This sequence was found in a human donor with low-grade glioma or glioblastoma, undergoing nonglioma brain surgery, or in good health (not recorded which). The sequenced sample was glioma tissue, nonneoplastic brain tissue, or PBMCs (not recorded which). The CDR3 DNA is TGTGCCAGCAGTTCCGGGACTAGCGGGGGGGAGTTTGGGGAGACCCAGTACTTC. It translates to CASSSGTSGGEFGETQYF.